This T cell receptor (beta chain) was identified in a study of human T cells and chemical hapten exposure. The time point here: patch test 1, 2 weeks after DPC sensitization. Treatment specified: therapeutic diphenylcyclopropenone sensitization with weekly scalp DPC. The library tagged each cDNA molecule with unique molecular identifiers. From the RACE reads, TCRdb called clonotypes with MiXCR, one entry per CDR3 protein. The sample carries 74,000 or so distinct CDR3 sequences, about 11% recorded once. The source was whole blood, collected in connection with sensitization to the hapten diphenylcyclopropenone (DPC). This sequence originates from a woman aged 60 to 75 with alopecia areata. Some clones in this sample may be carry-over from other donors' samples.

The CDR3 spells CASSLGAGNYGYTF. CDR3 sequence (DNA): TGTGCCAGCTCCTTGGGGGCCGGTAACTATGGCTACACCTTC. The chain joins TRBV18 to TRBJ1-2, with a tentative D call TRBD1 (6 bases). Trimming cost V 6 bases and J 1 base, with 12 bases left between them. Per the germline V gene, CDR1 is KGHSH and CDR2 is LQKENI. The CDR3 consists of 14 residues.